These 20 T cell receptor beta chains share one sample of origin, sequenced in a study of cytomegalovirus exposure and HLA in healthy donors. With 60 Vbeta and 13 Jbeta primers, the PCR was carried out. TCRdb's table, derived via immunoSEQ multiplex PCR, lists solely in-frame clones and lacks some. The sample carries 110,000 to 150,000 clones, roughly 80% recorded once. The sample was PBMCs. These receptors were obtained from a woman aged 40 to 50 in good health and CMV-seronegative.

The chain uses TRBV15 and TRBJ2-6; perhaps TRBD1 as D (6 bases). Trimming stripped 5 bases from V and 0 bases from J, with 17 bases between. Germline CDR1 reads LNHNV; CDR2 reads YYDKDF (reference sequence). CDR3 length: 18 amino acids. The CDR3 nucleotides are TGTGCCACCAGCCCTCTCGGCAGGGGCTACTCTGGGGCCAACGTCCTGACTTTC. This sequence encodes CATSPLGRGYSGANVLTF.

The chain employs TRBV5-5 and TRBJ2-7, with D unresolved. This CDR3 region has 12 residues. Germline V CDR1 and CDR2: SGHKS, YYEKEE (reference sequence). V was trimmed by 0 bases and J by 3 bases, leaving 4 bases between them. This chain's CDR3 is CASSLVRYEQYF. The CDR3 bases are TGTGCCAGCAGCTTGGTCCGCTACGAGCAGTACTTC.

In its sample, this clone was seen a few times. The V call is TRBV5-1, the J call TRBJ2-3; 7 nucleotides align to TRBD1. Germline CDR1 is SGHRS and CDR2 is YFSETQ. The CDR3 is made up of 13 amino acids. V dropped 6 bases and J dropped 4; count of bases not matched to a gene: 5. In DNA, the CDR3 is TGCGCCAGCACCGGACAGGAATCAGATACGCAGTATTTT. It translates to CASTGQESDTQYF.

The chain combines TRBV4-1 with TRBJ1-1; tentatively, D is TRBD1 (6 bases). The length of the CDR3 is 16 residues. The V gene's germline CDR1 is MGHRA and CDR2 YSYEKL. Trimming removed 1 base from V and 0 bases from J, with 12 bases in between. DNA for the CDR3: TGCGCCAGCAGCCAAGGCCTAAGGGGGTTGAACACTGAAGCTTTCTTT. Residues: CASSQGLRGLNTEAFF.

The chain carries TRBV6-6 and TRBJ2-7, with 7 positions matching TRBD1. J was trimmed by 0 bases and V by 6 bases; bases with no gene match: 11. This CDR3 region has 16 residues. The germline gives CDR1 MNHNY, CDR2 SVGAGI (reference sequence). The CDR3: CASSNGQALLSYEQYF. DNA for the CDR3: TGTGCCAGCAGCAATGGACAGGCCCTCCTCTCCTACGAGCAGTACTTC.

The V call is TRBV18, the J call TRBJ2-4; D is possibly TRBD2 (6 bases). V dropped 5 bases and J dropped 9 bases, with 11 bases sitting between them. This CDR3 has 12 residues. CDR1 is KGHSH and CDR2 is LQKENI in the germline V gene. The CDR3, as DNA: TGTGCCAGCTCAACGACTAGTCGCATTCAGTACTTC. As protein: CASSTTSRIQYF.

The V call is TRBV19, the J call TRBJ1-3; D ambiguous. The CDR3 loop spans 15 amino acids. CDR1 and CDR2 (germline): LNHDA, SQIVND (reference sequence). Trimming shortened V by 1 base and J by 2 bases, and 9 bases separated the two germline ends. The CDR3 DNA is TGTGCCAGTAGTATAGGATCGGGAGCTGGAAACACCATATATTTT. As protein: CASSIGSGAGNTIYF.

This chain uses TRBV2 with TRBJ2-2; 7 nucleotides agree with TRBD1. The CDR3 is 15 residues long. J was trimmed by 4 bases and V by 8 bases; bases with no gene match: 10. Germline values: CDR1 SNHLY, CDR2 FYNNEI. CDR3 nucleotides: TGTGCCAGCGAGACCCGGGACAGACGCACCGGGGAGCTGTTTTTT. Its protein product is CASETRDRRTGELFF.

This chain joins TRBV7-2 and TRBJ2-7, with 12 bases that match TRBD2. V gave up 4 bases and J gave up 5 bases; unmatched junction bases: 3. The CDR3 has 14 residues. The germline CDR1 and CDR2 sequences are SGHTA and FQGNSA. CDR3 amino acids: CASSWTSGTNEQYF. In DNA, the CDR3 is TGTGCCAGCAGCTGGACTAGCGGGACAAACGAGCAGTACTTC. Drawing the rest from reference TRBV7-2 and TRBJ2-7, the complete variable domain is GAGVSQSPSNKVTEKGKDVELRCDPISGHTALYWYRQSLGQGLEFLIYFQGNSAPDKSGLPSDRFSAERTGGSVSTLTIQRTQQEDSAVYLCASSWTSGTNEQYFGPGTRLTVT.

This chain joins TRBV18 and TRBJ2-7; TRBD2 agrees at 8 bases. CDR1 and CDR2 from the germline V gene are KGHSH and LQKENI. Trimming cost V 0 bases and J 2 bases; bases outside gene matches: 6. The CDR3 loop spans 16 amino acids. For the CDR3, the DNA is TGTGCCAGCTCACCACCGGGCCTAGCGGGCACCTACGAGCAGTACTTC. Translation: CASSPPGLAGTYEQYF.

The J gene is TRBJ1-5, the V gene TRBV4-1; D might be TRBD1 (6 bases). V dropped 0 bases and J dropped 7 bases, with 19 bases sitting between them. The germline gives CDR1 MGHRA, CDR2 YSYEKL. This CDR3 is built from 17 residues. The CDR3 is CASSQDYWGGAGQPQHF. The CDR3 DNA follows: TGCGCCAGCAGCCAAGACTATTGGGGGGGGGCAGGGCAGCCCCAGCATTTT.

The chain joins TRBV12-5 to TRBJ2-5, with D tentatively TRBD1 (6 bases). This CDR3 contains 15 residues. The germline CDR1 and CDR2 sequences are LGHNT and FRNRAP. Trimming took off 2 bases at V and 5 bases at J, with 15 bases between the two ends. CDR3 DNA: TGTGCTAGTGGTTTGAACCTGGGGGCATCGGAGACCCAGTACTTC. This codes for CASGLNLGASETQYF.

The chain combines TRBV9 with TRBJ1-3; D gene uncertain. CDR3 size: 12 residues. In germline, CDR1 is SGDLS, CDR2 YYNGEE. The V gene lost 0 bases and the J gene lost 8 bases, with 6 bases spanning the gap. The CDR3 loop reads CASSVEIDTIYF. Here the CDR3 DNA reads TGTGCCAGCAGCGTAGAGATAGACACCATATATTTT.

V gene TRBV18 combines with J gene TRBJ2-3; the D gene is possibly TRBD1 (6 bases). The CDR3 sequence is 13 residues long. Germline V gene data show CDR1 as KGHSH and CDR2 as LQKENI. Trimming shortened V by 3 bases and J by 6 bases, and 10 bases separated the two germline ends. This CDR3 is CASSPGAGDTQYF. CDR3 sequence (DNA): TGTGCCAGCTCACCGGGGGCCGGGGATACGCAGTATTTT. The variable domain in full, completed from reference TRBV18 and TRBJ2-3, reads NAGVMQNPRHLVRRRGQEARLRCSPMKGHSHVYWYRQLPEEGLKFMVYLQKENIIDESGMPKERFSAEFPKEGPSILRIQQVVRGDSAAYFCASSPGAGDTQYFGPGTRLTVL.

This clone has only a few counts. This chain joins TRBV7-6 and TRBJ1-4; D unresolved. The CDR3 runs to 16 residues. Between the trimmed V and J ends, which lost 3 bases and 8 bases, there was a span of 19 bases. Germline V lookup: CDR1 SGHVS, CDR2 FNYEAQ. In DNA, the CDR3 is TGTGCCAGCAGCTTTGCGGGAGCAGGCTGGAGGGAAAAACTGTTTTTT. It encodes CASSFAGAGWREKLFF.

This clone was recorded a few times. The chain links TRBV2 to TRBJ1-1; the D is unclear. Per the germline V gene, CDR1 is SNHLY and CDR2 is FYNNEI. CDR3 length equals 13 residues. Trimming took 3 bases from V and 3 from J, leaving 8 bases between them. Here the CDR3 DNA reads TGTGCCAGCAGTGACGGTAGATACACTGAAGCTTTCTTT. Translated, it gives CASSDGRYTEAFF.

The chain is built from TRBV6-6 and TRBJ1-6; a weak D match, TRBD1 (5 bases). Looked up from germline, CDR1 is MNHNY and CDR2 is SVGAGI (reference sequence). With 6 bases removed from V and 5 bases from J, the gap between germline ends came to 11 bases. The CDR3 length is 14 residues. The CDR3 region is CASSRDRNNSPLHF. CDR3 in DNA: TGTGCCAGCAGCCGAGACAGAAATAATTCACCCCTCCACTTT.

The genes are TRBV23-1 and TRBJ2-3; 14 nucleotides agree with TRBD2. TRBV23-1 is recorded as an ORF, its role being uncertain. CDR3 length equals 15 residues. V lost 5 bases, J lost 4 bases, and 2 bases stayed unmatched. CDR3 nucleotide sequence: TGCGCCAGCAGTGCGACTAGCGGGAGGGCAGATACGCAGTATTTT. Translating it yields CASSATSGRADTQYF.

This chain connects TRBV6-1 to TRBJ2-7; D gene uncertain. The germline V gene has CDR1 MNHNS and CDR2 SASEGT. Trimming took off 4 bases at V and 3 bases at J, with 7 bases between the two ends. The CDR3 has 12 amino acids. The CDR3 region has the DNA TGTGCCAGCAGTGTAGATATCTACGAGCAGTACTTC. This encodes CASSVDIYEQYF.

V is TRBV10-3 and J is TRBJ2-5; perhaps TRBD2 as D (6 bases). V was cut by 2 bases and J by 8 bases, with 18 bases left in between. The V gene's germline CDR1 is ENHRY and CDR2 SYGVKD. This CDR3 region has 15 residues. The CDR3: CAISEGGGRGQTQYF. The DNA of the CDR3 is TGTGCCATCAGTGAGGGAGGTGGGCGGGGTCAAACCCAGTACTTC.